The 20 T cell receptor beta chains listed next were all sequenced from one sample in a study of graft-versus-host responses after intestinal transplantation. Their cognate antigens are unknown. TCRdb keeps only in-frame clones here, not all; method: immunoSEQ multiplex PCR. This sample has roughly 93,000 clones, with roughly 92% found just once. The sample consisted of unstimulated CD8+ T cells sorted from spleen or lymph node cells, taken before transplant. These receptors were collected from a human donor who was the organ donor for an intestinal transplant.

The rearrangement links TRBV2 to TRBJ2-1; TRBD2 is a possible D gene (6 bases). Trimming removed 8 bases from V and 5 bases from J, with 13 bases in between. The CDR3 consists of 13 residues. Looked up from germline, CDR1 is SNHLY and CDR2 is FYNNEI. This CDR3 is CASPAGLNNEQFF. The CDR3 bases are TGTGCCAGCCCGGCGGGACTGAACAATGAGCAGTTCTTC.

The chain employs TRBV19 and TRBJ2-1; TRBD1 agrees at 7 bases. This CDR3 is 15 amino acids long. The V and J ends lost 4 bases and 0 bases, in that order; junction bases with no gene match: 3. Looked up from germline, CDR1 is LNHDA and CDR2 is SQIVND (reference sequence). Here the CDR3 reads CASSRWDSSYNEQFF. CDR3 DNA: TGTGCCAGTAGTAGATGGGACAGCTCCTACAATGAGCAGTTCTTC.

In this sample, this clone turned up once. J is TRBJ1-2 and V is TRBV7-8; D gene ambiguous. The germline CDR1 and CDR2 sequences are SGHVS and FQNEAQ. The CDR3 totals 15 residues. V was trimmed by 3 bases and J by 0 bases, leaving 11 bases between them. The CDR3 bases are TGTGCCAGCAGCTTCGGTCCCGGGGCTAACTATGGCTACACCTTC. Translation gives CASSFGPGANYGYTF.

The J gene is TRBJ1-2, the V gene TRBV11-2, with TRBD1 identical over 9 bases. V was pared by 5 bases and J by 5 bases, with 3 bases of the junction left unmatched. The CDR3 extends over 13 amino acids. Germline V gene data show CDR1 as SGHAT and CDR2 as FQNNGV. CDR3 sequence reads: CASSVGTGYGYTF. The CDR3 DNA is TGTGCCAGCAGCGTCGGGACAGGGTATGGCTACACCTTC. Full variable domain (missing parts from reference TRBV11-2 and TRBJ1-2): EAGVAQSPRYKIIEKRQSVAFWCNPISGHATLYWYQQILGQGPKLLIQFQNNGVVDDSQLPKDRFSAERLKGVDSTLKIQPAKLEDSAVYLCASSVGTGYGYTFGSGTRLTVV.

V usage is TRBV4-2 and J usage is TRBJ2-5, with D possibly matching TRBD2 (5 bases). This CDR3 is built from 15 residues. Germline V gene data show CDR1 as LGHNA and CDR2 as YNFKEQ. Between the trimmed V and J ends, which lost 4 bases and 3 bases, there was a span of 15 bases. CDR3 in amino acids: CASSLVAAGEETQYF. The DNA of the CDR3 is TGTGCCAGCAGCCTCGTCGCAGCCGGGGAAGAGACCCAGTACTTC.

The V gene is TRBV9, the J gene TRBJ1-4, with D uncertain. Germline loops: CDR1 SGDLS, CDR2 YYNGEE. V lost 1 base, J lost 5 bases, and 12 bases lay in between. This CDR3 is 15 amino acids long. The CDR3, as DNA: TGTGCCAGCAGCGTACAATCAGCGGCAAATGAAAAACTGTTTTTT. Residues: CASSVQSAANEKLFF.

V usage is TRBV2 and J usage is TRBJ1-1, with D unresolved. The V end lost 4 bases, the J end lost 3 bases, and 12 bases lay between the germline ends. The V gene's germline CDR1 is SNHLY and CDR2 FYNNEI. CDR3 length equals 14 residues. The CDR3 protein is CASSGEEFDTEAFF. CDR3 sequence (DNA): TGTGCCAGCAGTGGCGAGGAGTTCGACACTGAAGCTTTCTTT.

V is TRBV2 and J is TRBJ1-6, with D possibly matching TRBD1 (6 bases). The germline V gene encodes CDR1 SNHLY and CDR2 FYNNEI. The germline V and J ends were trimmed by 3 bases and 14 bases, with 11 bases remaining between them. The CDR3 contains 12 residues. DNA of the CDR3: TGTGCCAGCAGTGACACAGGGCCAACCCTCCACTTT. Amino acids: CASSDTGPTLHF.

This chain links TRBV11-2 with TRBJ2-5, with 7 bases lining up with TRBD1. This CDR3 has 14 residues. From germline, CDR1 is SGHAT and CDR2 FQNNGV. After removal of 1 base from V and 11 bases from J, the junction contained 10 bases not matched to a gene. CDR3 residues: CASSLGNRGWEQYF. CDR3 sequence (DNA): TGTGCCAGCAGCTTAGGTAACAGGGGTTGGGAGCAGTACTTC.

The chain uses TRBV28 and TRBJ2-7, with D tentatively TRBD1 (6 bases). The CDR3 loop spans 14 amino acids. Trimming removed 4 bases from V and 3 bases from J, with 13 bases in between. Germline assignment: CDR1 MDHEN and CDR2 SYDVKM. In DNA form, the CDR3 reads TGTGCCAGCAGTTGGTCAGGACAGATCTACGAGCAGTACTTC. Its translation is CASSWSGQIYEQYF.

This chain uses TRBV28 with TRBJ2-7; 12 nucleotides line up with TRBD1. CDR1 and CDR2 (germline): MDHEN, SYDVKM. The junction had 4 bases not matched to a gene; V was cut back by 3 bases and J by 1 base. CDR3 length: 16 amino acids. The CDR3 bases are TGTGCCAGCAGTTTCAGGGGACAGGGGGCATCCTACGAGCAGTACTTC. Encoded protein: CASSFRGQGASYEQYF.

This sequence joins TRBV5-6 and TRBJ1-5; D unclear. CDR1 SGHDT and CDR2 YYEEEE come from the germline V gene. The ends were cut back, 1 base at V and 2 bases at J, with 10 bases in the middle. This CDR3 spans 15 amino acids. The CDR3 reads CASSLTGIRNQPQHF. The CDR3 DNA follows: TGTGCCAGCAGCTTGACGGGGATACGCAATCAGCCCCAGCATTTT.

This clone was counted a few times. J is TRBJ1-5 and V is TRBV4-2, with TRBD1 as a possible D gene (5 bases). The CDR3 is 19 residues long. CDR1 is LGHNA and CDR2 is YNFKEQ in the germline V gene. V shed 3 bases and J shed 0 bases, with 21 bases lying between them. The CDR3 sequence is CASSQDGQDRIYSNQPQHF. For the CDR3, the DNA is TGTGCCAGCAGCCAGGATGGACAAGATAGGATTTATAGCAATCAGCCCCAGCATTTT.

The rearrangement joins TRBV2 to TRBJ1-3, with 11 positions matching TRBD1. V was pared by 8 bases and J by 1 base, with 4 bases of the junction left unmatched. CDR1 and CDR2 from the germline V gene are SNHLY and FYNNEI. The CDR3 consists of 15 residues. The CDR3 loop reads CASVGTGGSGNTIYF. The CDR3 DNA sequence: TGTGCCAGCGTCGGGACAGGGGGGTCTGGAAACACCATATATTTT.

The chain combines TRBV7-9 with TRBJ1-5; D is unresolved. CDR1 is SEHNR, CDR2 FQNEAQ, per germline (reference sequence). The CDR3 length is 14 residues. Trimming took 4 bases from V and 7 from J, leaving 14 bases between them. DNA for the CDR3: TGTGCCAGCAGCTCCCTGGAGGACGGGCAGCCCCAGCATTTT. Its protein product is CASSSLEDGQPQHF.

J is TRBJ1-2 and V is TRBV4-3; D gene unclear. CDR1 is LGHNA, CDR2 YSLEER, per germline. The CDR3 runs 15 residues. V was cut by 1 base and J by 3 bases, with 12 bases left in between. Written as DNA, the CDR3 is TGCGCCAGCAGCCAAGTGACCCGGCGGGACTATGGCTACACCTTC. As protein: CASSQVTRRDYGYTF.

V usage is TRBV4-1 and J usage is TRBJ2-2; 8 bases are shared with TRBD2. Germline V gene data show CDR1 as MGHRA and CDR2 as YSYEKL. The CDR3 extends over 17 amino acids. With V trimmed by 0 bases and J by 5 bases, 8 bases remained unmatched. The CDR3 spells CASSQDLSGGLTGELFF. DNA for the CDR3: TGCGCCAGCAGCCAAGATTTGAGCGGGGGCTTAACCGGGGAGCTGTTTTTT.

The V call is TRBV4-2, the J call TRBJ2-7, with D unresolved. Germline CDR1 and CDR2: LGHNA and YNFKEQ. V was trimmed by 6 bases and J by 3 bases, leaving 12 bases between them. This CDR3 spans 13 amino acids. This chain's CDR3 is CASSPRAGYEQYF. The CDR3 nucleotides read TGTGCCAGCAGTCCTCGCGCAGGCTACGAGCAGTACTTC.

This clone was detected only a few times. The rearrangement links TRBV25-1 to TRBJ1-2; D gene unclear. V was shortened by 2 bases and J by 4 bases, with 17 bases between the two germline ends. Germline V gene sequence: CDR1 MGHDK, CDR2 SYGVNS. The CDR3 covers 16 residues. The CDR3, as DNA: TGTGCCAGCAGTGAACCCACCGGCGGGCGCGGCTATGGCTACACCTTC. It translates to CASSEPTGGRGYGYTF.

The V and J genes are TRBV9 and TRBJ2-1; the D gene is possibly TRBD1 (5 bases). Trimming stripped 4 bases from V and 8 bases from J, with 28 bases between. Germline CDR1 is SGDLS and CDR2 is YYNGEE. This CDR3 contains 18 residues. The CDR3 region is CASSTPLSGQEQGDEQFF. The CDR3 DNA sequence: TGTGCCAGCAGCACCCCTCTTTCTGGGCAGGAACAAGGGGATGAGCAGTTCTTC.